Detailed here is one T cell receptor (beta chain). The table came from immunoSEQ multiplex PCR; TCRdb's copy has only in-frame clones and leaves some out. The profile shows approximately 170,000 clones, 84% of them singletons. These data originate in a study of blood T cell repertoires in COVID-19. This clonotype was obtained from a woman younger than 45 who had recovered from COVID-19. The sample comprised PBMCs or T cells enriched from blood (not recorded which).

The CDR3, as DNA: TGTGCCTGGAACGACAGGGACTACGAGCAGTACTTC. It specifies CAWNDRDYEQYF. The V and J genes are TRBV30 and TRBJ2-7; TRBD1 agrees at 7 bases. V was clipped by 4 bases and J by 3 bases; unmatched bases: 3. There are 12 residues in the CDR3. Germline CDR1 reads GTSNPN; CDR2 reads SVGIG (reference sequence).